The 14 T cell receptor beta chains reported below all come from one sample, sequenced in a study of blood T cell repertoires in COVID-19. The table came from immunoSEQ multiplex PCR; TCRdb's copy has only in-frame clones and leaves some out. The sample includes under 200,000 clones, 79% of them seen just once. The material sequenced was peripheral blood. Receptor source: a woman aged 55-70 years with COVID-19, enrolled during active disease.

The CDR3 is CASSKRGTGELFF. The CDR3 DNA sequence: TGTGCCAGCAGCAAGAGGGGGACCGGGGAGCTGTTTTTT. This sequence joins TRBV9 and TRBJ2-2; perhaps TRBD1 as D (6 bases). This CDR3 spans 13 amino acids. Germline V CDR1 and CDR2: SGDLS, YYNGEE. The germline V and J ends were trimmed by 4 bases and 5 bases, with 9 bases remaining between them.

The chain uses TRBV27 and TRBJ1-3; TRBD1 aligns across 7 bases. The CDR3 runs to 17 residues. Trimming removed 5 bases from V and 1 base from J; junction bases left unmatched: 11. Germline V CDR1 and CDR2: MNHEY, SMNVEV (reference sequence). The CDR3 region has the DNA TGTGCCAGCAGTAGAACGGGACAGTCTCCTTCTGGAAACACCATATATTTT. Amino acids: CASSRTGQSPSGNTIYF.

J is TRBJ1-2 and V is TRBV7-8; D gene unclear. V was shortened by 1 base and J by 3 bases, with 18 bases between the two germline ends. The CDR3 is 17 amino acids. CDR1 is SGHVS, CDR2 FQNEAQ, per germline. The CDR3 here is CASSLGVLLNRDYGYTF. The CDR3 bases are TGTGCCAGCAGCTTAGGGGTCCTTCTAAATCGGGACTATGGCTACACCTTC.

J is TRBJ1-3 and V is TRBV19; the D gene is possibly TRBD1 (6 bases). Per the germline V gene, CDR1 is LNHDA and CDR2 is SQIVND (reference sequence). Between the trimmed V and J ends, which lost 5 bases and 0 bases, there was a span of 14 bases. This CDR3 comprises 16 residues. The CDR3 nucleotides are TGTGCCAGTAGTTCGCGGACAGTCTTCTCTGGAAACACCATATATTTT. Its protein is CASSSRTVFSGNTIYF.

The rearrangement uses TRBV5-1 and TRBJ2-7; 7 nucleotides line up with TRBD1. V dropped 4 bases and J dropped 2; count of bases not matched to a gene: 3. The germline V gene has CDR1 SGHRS and CDR2 YFSETQ. The CDR3 totals 13 residues. CDR3 in DNA: TGCGCCAGCAGCCAGGGGACAGCCTACGAGCAGTACTTC. It translates to CASSQGTAYEQYF.

The rearrangement uses TRBV5-1 and TRBJ1-6; D is ambiguous. The CDR3 contains 14 residues. Germline V gives CDR1 SGHRS, CDR2 YFSETQ. The V end lost 0 bases, the J end lost 6 bases, and 7 bases lay between the germline ends. The DNA of the CDR3 is TGCGCCAGCAGCTTGGACAATTTTAATTCACCCCTCCACTTT. It translates to CASSLDNFNSPLHF.

The genes are TRBV9 and TRBJ2-2; tentatively, D is TRBD1 (6 bases). This CDR3 is built from 16 residues. The V and J ends lost 4 bases and 4 bases respectively, with 17 bases between them. From germline, CDR1 is SGDLS and CDR2 YYNGEE. Written as DNA, the CDR3 is TGTGCCAGCAGCTCACTACCCAGGGGAGCCACCGGGGAGCTGTTTTTT. Translation: CASSSLPRGATGELFF.

As DNA, the CDR3 is TGTGCCAGCAGCAGGGGATTCACCGGGGAGCTGTTTTTT. This gives the protein CASSRGFTGELFF. The chain couples TRBV5-6 to TRBJ2-2; possible D gene TRBD1, 5 bases. V lost 4 bases and J lost 4, with 8 bases in between. The CDR3 is made up of 13 amino acids. Germline CDR1 and CDR2: SGHDT and YYEEEE.

V is TRBV5-8 and J is TRBJ2-3; D ambiguous. The CDR3 loop spans 14 amino acids. V lost 1 base, J lost 1 base, and 7 bases lay in between. From germline, CDR1 is SGHTS and CDR2 YDEGEE. The CDR3 reads CASSLLEGTDTQYF. CDR3 DNA: TGTGCCAGCAGCTTGCTTGAGGGCACAGATACGCAGTATTTT.

The V call is TRBV2, the J call TRBJ1-3; D not resolved. Looked up from germline, CDR1 is SNHLY and CDR2 is FYNNEI. This CDR3 contains 15 residues. V shed 6 bases and J shed 3 bases, with 15 bases lying between them. Written as DNA, the CDR3 is TGTGCCAGCAGCGACTCTTCCCGGGGTGGAAACACCATATATTTT. As protein: CASSDSSRGGNTIYF.

The rearrangement joins TRBV29-1 to TRBJ1-2; perhaps TRBD1 as D (5 bases). With 4 bases removed from V and 2 bases from J, the gap between germline ends came to 17 bases. Germline-derived CDR1 and CDR2 are SQVTM and ANQGSEA. The CDR3 has 15 residues. The DNA of the CDR3 is TGCAGCGTTGGGTTGAGAGGCAGGGCCAACTATGGCTACACCTTC. It translates to CSVGLRGRANYGYTF. Supplemented by reference TRBV29-1 and TRBJ1-2, the full variable domain reads SAVISQKPSRDICQRGTSLTIQCQVDSQVTMMFWYRQQPGQSLTLIATANQGSEATYESGFVIDKFPISRPNLTFSTLTVSNMSPEDSSIYLCSVGLRGRANYGYTFGSGTRLTVV.

This clone was recorded at least ten times. The chain uses TRBV3-1 (or the pseudogene TRBV3-2) and TRBJ2-1; TRBD1 matches at 10 bases. The CDR3 is made up of 15 amino acids. CDR1 and CDR2 from the germline V gene are LGHDT and YNNKEL (reference sequence). The ends lost 4 bases at V and 3 bases at J; junction bases unmatched: 3. The CDR3 is CASSPGQGVYNEQFF. CDR3 DNA: TGTGCCAGCAGCCCCGGACAGGGGGTCTACAATGAGCAGTTCTTC.

The chain recombines TRBV28 with TRBJ2-6; D may be TRBD1 (6 bases). From germline, CDR1 is MDHEN and CDR2 SYDVKM. The CDR3 sequence is 15 residues long. V lost 6 bases and J lost 4, with 13 bases in between. The CDR3 here is CASRNQGQGANVLTF. Here the CDR3 DNA reads TGTGCCAGCAGAAACCAGGGGCAAGGGGCCAACGTCCTGACTTTC.

The chain's CDR3 is CASRLGTGTGNTEAFF. The DNA for the CDR3 is TGTGCCAGCAGACTCGGGACAGGGACAGGGAACACTGAAGCTTTCTTT. The rearrangement joins TRBV6-6 to TRBJ1-1; TRBD1 agrees at 9 bases. In germline, CDR1 is MNHNY, CDR2 SVGAGI (reference sequence). V gave up 6 bases and J gave up 1 base; unmatched junction bases: 9. The CDR3 length is 16 residues.